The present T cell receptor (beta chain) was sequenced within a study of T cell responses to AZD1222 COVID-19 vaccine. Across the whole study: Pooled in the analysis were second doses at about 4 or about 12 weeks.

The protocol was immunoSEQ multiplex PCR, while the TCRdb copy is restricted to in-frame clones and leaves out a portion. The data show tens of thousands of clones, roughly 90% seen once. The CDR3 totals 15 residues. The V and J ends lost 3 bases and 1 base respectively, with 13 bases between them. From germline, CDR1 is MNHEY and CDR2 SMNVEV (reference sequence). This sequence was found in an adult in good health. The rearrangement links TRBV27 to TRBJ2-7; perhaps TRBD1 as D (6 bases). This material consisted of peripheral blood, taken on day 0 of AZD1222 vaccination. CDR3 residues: CASSFPGALSYEQYF. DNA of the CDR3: TGTGCCAGCAGTTTCCCAGGGGCCCTGTCCTACGAGCAGTACTTC.